This TCR beta chain was sequenced in a study of spatial heterogeneity in lung cancer. Study context: The study consistently detected more beta-chain than alpha-chain sequences.

The sample holds many counts of this clonotype. Time point specified: sample taken at primary tumor resection. Samples came from 72 TRACERx patients with untreated early-stage lung cancer. Whole RNA came from tumor, nontumor lung or frozen PBMC and was sequenced without being sorted. Every individual TCR cDNA molecule carried its own unique molecular identifier, which allowed correction of PCR and sequencing errors. TCRdb passed the 5' RACE reads through MiXCR, listing each CDR3 protein once. The data show tens of thousands of distinct CDR3 sequences, around 3.3% seen once. The clonotype was recovered from a male donor with early-stage non-small cell lung cancer. The sequenced sample was normal lung tissue next to the tumor, obtained at surgery.

The CDR3 nucleotides are TGCGCCAGCAGCTTTAATGCAGGGGGGCAAGAGACCCAGTACTTC. This codes for CASSFNAGGQETQYF. This chain joins TRBV5-1 and TRBJ2-5, with D maybe TRBD1 (7 bases). The CDR3 runs to 15 residues. Trimming pared 2 bases from V and 2 bases from J, leaving 13 bases between. The germline V gene has CDR1 SGHRS and CDR2 YFSETQ.